These T cell receptor beta chains were read from a single sample in a study of post-analysis software for immune sequencing data. TCRdb re-called the PCR reads with MiXCR, one entry per CDR3 protein. The data hold more than 450,000 distinct CDR3 sequences, with around a third observed a single time. The material sequenced was blood. The receptors stem from a girl between 2 and 17 years old with multiple sclerosis. The CDR3 runs from the conserved cysteine through the conserved F or W. D genes are given only for firm matches. A clone size is listed for some rows: how often the clone was seen (once, few, many), or a class if it is expanded.

TRBV29-1	NA	TRBJ2-5	many	CSVEGDLREETQYF	TGCAGCGTTGAGGGGGACCTGCGGGAAGAGACCCAGTACTTC
TRBV2	TRBD2	TRBJ2-5	NA	CASSELLAGDGQRETQYF	TGTGCCAGCAGTGAACTCTTAGCGGGGGACGGCCAGAGGGAGACCCAGTACTTC
TRBV7-8	TRBD1	TRBJ2-7	NA	CASSPSRDRVAYEQYF	TGTGCCAGCAGCCCGTCGCGGGACAGGGTGGCCTACGAGCAGTACTTC
TRBV6-6	NA	TRBJ2-4	many	CASSPGSLAKNIQYF	TGTGCCAGCAGCCCCGGGAGCCTAGCCAAAAACATTCAGTACTTC
TRBV20-1	NA	TRBJ2-1	few	CSSWWDEQFF	TGCAGCTCCTGGTGGGATGAGCAGTTCTTC
TRBV29-1	NA	TRBJ1-1	few	CSSGGSGTEAFF	TGCAGTTCCGGGGGGTCGGGCACTGAAGCTTTCTTT
TRBV9	NA	TRBJ2-3	NA	CASGQDVWDGSTDTQYF	TGTGCCAGCGGCCAAGACGTGTGGGACGGAAGCACAGATACGCAGTATTTT
TRBV29-1	TRBD2	TRBJ2-3	NA	CSVEFWGGSTDTQYF	TGCAGCGTTGAATTTTGGGGGGGTAGCACAGATACGCAGTATTTT
TRBV29-1	NA	TRBJ2-7	NA	CSVVLGGRKGWEQYF	TGCAGCGTTGTCCTGGGGGGACGAAAGGGTTGGGAGCAGTACTTC
TRBV7-8	NA	TRBJ1-1	NA	CASKSGQANTEAFF	TGTGCCAGCAAATCTGGTCAAGCGAACACTGAAGCTTTCTTT
TRBV25-1	NA	TRBJ1-2	NA	CASSEGGTGLYGYTF	TGTGCCAGCAGTGAAGGGGGTACTGGGCTCTATGGCTACACCTTC
TRBV12-3/TRBV12-4	NA	TRBJ2-7	many	CASSRGSYEQYF	TGTGCCAGCAGTCGGGGGAGTTACGAGCAGTACTTC
TRBV6-5	NA	TRBJ2-6	few	CASRWSGANVLTF	TGTGCCAGCAGATGGTCTGGGGCCAACGTCCTGACTTTC
TRBV9	NA	TRBJ1-5	NA	CAGSEDHRVQPQHF	TGTGCCGGCAGCGAAGACCACAGGGTTCAGCCCCAGCATTTT
TRBV6-6	TRBD1	TRBJ2-5	few	CASSYGGQQETQYF	TGTGCCAGCAGTTACGGGGGACAGCAAGAGACCCAGTACTTC
TRBV20-1	TRBD2	TRBJ2-2	NA	CSARTSGEPGELFF	TGCAGTGCTAGGACTAGCGGGGAACCCGGGGAGCTGTTTTTT
TRBV18	NA	TRBJ2-4	NA	CASSPGSQNIQYF	TGTGCCAGCTCACCGGGCAGCCAAAACATTCAGTACTTC
TRBV2	NA	TRBJ1-5	few	CASSQDSLGQPQHF	TGTGCCAGCAGCCAGGACAGTTTGGGCCAGCCCCAGCATTTT
TRBV6-1	NA	TRBJ2-1	NA	CASSDEFSSYNEQFF	TGTGCCAGCAGTGATGAGTTCAGCTCCTACAATGAGCAGTTCTTC
TRBV28	NA	TRBJ1-4	few	CASSFIATNEKLFF	TGTGCCAGCAGTTTTATAGCAACTAATGAAAAACTGTTTTTT
TRBV11-2	NA	TRBJ2-4	NA	CASSSMNASQYF	TGTGCCAGCAGCTCAATGAACGCGAGTCAGTACTTT
TRBV27	NA	TRBJ2-5	NA	CASREKDSFQETQYF	TGTGCCAGCAGAGAAAAGGACAGTTTTCAAGAGACCCAGTACTTC
TRBV11-1	NA	TRBJ2-3	few	CASSSPGTRTDTQYF	TGTGCCAGCAGCTCCCCAGGAACGCGGACAGATACGCAGTATTTT
TRBV20-1	NA	TRBJ1-5	NA	CSARVTGNQPQHF	TGCAGTGCTAGAGTGACGGGCAATCAGCCCCAGCATTTT
TRBV3-1	NA	TRBJ1-5	few	CASSQAISNQPQHF	TGTGCCAGCAGCCAGGCTATCAGTAATCAGCCCCAGCATTTT
TRBV27	NA	TRBJ1-1	once	CASSFGGPNTGAFF	TGTGCCAGCAGTTTTGGGGGGCCAAACACTGGAGCTTTCTTT